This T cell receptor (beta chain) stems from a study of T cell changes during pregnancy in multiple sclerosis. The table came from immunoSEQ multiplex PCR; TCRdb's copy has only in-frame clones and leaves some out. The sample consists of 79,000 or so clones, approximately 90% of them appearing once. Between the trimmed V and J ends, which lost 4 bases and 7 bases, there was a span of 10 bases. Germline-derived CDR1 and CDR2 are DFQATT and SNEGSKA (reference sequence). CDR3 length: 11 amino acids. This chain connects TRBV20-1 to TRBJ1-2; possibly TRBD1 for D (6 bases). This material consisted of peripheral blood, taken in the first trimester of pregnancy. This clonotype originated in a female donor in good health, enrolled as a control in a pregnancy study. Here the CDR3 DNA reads TGCAGTGCTATTACAGGGCTTGGCTACACCTTC. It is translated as CSAITGLGYTF.